The 18 T cell receptor beta chains listed next were all sequenced from one sample in a study of T cell responses to AZD1222 COVID-19 vaccine. TCRdb's table, derived via immunoSEQ multiplex PCR, lists solely in-frame clones and lacks some. The sample shows roughly 44,000 clones, 75% to 85% of them seen only once. The material was peripheral blood, obtained on day 0 of AZD1222 vaccination. These receptors were collected from an adult in good health.

This chain connects TRBV30 to TRBJ1-4; D gene ambiguous. This CDR3 spans 8 amino acids. CDR1 is GTSNPN, CDR2 SVGIG, per germline (reference sequence). V was pared by 2 bases and J by 13 bases, with 2 bases between. For the CDR3, the DNA is TGTGCCTGGAGTTCACTGTTTTTT. This encodes CAWSSLFF.

The chain combines TRBV6-6 with TRBJ1-5; TRBD1 is a possible D gene (6 bases). The CDR3 totals 15 residues. In germline, CDR1 is MNHNY, CDR2 SVGAGI (reference sequence). V lost 7 bases, J lost 3 bases, and 16 bases lay in between. The CDR3: CASIREGQFNQPQHF. CDR3 nucleotides: TGTGCCAGCATTCGAGAGGGACAATTCAATCAGCCCCAGCATTTT.

J is TRBJ1-6 and V is TRBV5-4; possibly TRBD1 for D (5 bases). The germline CDR1 and CDR2 sequences are SGHNT and YYREEE (reference sequence). V dropped 2 bases and J dropped 8 bases, with 8 bases sitting between them. There are 13 residues in the CDR3. The CDR3 region is CASSLQGDSPLHF. Here the CDR3 DNA reads TGTGCCAGCAGCTTACAAGGGGATTCACCCCTCCACTTT.

The V and J genes are TRBV2 and TRBJ2-7; D is unclear. The germline V gene encodes CDR1 SNHLY and CDR2 FYNNEI. The CDR3 has 14 residues. The V end lost 0 bases, the J end lost 0 bases, and 6 bases lay between the germline ends. The CDR3 DNA reads TGTGCCAGCAGTGAAGCAGGTCGCTCCTACGAGCAGTACTTC. The encoded protein is CASSEAGRSYEQYF.

The chain employs TRBV5-4 and TRBJ1-6; possible D gene TRBD1, 5 bases. The V end was cut by 3 bases, the J end by 8 bases, with 6 bases between. CDR3 length equals 12 residues. Germline V gene sequence: CDR1 SGHNT, CDR2 YYREEE (reference sequence). The CDR3 DNA follows: TGTGCCAGCAGCTGGGGGGATTCACCCCTCCACTTT. Amino acid sequence: CASSWGDSPLHF.

This rearrangement joins TRBV5-8 to TRBJ2-3; 11 positions match TRBD1. Trimming took 3 bases from V and 3 from J; bases not matched to a gene: 3. The V gene's germline CDR1 is SGHTS and CDR2 YDEGEE. The CDR3 totals 15 residues. The CDR3 spells CASSWTGGDTDTQYF. CDR3 DNA: TGTGCCAGCAGCTGGACAGGGGGCGATACAGATACGCAGTATTTT.

The rearrangement joins TRBV4-1 to TRBJ1-6; no firm D call. Deletions cut 4 bases from V and 7 bases from J, with 17 bases between. Germline loops: CDR1 MGHRA, CDR2 YSYEKL. There are 16 residues in the CDR3. The CDR3 sequence: CASSPIGSGRNSPLHF. CDR3 in DNA: TGCGCCAGCAGCCCTATAGGTTCAGGACGGAATTCACCCCTCCACTTT.

The chain has TRBV10-3 and TRBJ1-2; D gene unclear. V shed 3 bases and J shed 2 bases, with 7 bases lying between them. The CDR3 sequence is 13 residues long. CDR1 and CDR2 (germline): ENHRY, SYGVKD. The CDR3 coding sequence is TGTGCCATCAGTGAAGGTCAGAACTATGGCTACACCTTC. It codes for CAISEGQNYGYTF.

The genes are TRBV7-6 and TRBJ1-3, with TRBD1 matching 8 bases. This CDR3 comprises 16 residues. Germline loops: CDR1 SGHVS, CDR2 FNYEAQ. Germline trimming cut 2 bases from V and 1 base from J; bases unmatched to any gene: 4. CDR3 in amino acids: CASSLNQGASGNTIYF. The CDR3 nucleotides read TGTGCCAGCAGCTTAAACCAGGGGGCGTCTGGAAACACCATATATTTT.

The genes are TRBV11-1 and TRBJ1-1; TRBD1 agrees at 9 bases. Germline V CDR1 and CDR2: SGHAT, FQDESV (reference sequence). The J segment lost 11 bases and the V segment lost 5 bases, leaving 9 bases of the junction unmatched. The CDR3 is 13 residues long. CDR3 coding DNA: TGTGCCAGCAGCCAATTACAGGGGGCGTTGGCTTTCTTT. Encoded protein: CASSQLQGALAFF.

The gene calls are TRBV7-9 and TRBJ2-1; either TRBD1 or TRBD2 may fit D (5 bases each). Trimming stripped 4 bases from V and 6 bases from J, with 13 bases between. Germline V gives CDR1 SEHNR, CDR2 FQNEAQ (reference sequence). The CDR3 sequence is 14 residues long. The CDR3 protein is CASSSILGRNEQFF. The CDR3 DNA is TGTGCCAGCAGCTCGATCCTGGGACGCAATGAGCAGTTCTTC.

The chain uses TRBV19 and TRBJ1-2; no firm D call. The CDR3 is 12 residues long. V was trimmed by 5 bases and J by 8 bases, leaving 12 bases between them. CDR1 and CDR2 (germline): LNHDA, SQIVND (reference sequence). This chain's CDR3 is CASSPREGGYTF. The CDR3 DNA sequence: TGTGCCAGTAGTCCTCGGGAAGGCGGCTACACCTTC. Full variable domain (outside the CDR3, taken from reference TRBV19 and TRBJ1-2): DGGITQSPKYLFRKEGQNVTLSCEQNLNHDAMYWYRQDPGQGLRLIYYSQIVNDFQKGDIAEGYSVSREKKESFPLTVTSAQKNPTAFYLCASSPREGGYTFGSGTRLTVV.

This rearrangement joins TRBV27 to TRBJ2-7; possibly TRBD1 or TRBD2 for D (5 bases each). The ends were cut back, 0 bases at V and 0 bases at J, with 12 bases in the middle. This CDR3 spans 16 amino acids. Germline CDR1 and CDR2: MNHEY and SMNVEV (reference sequence). CDR3 residues: CASSLSAGDPSYEQYF. CDR3 coding DNA: TGTGCCAGCAGTTTATCCGCCGGGGACCCCTCCTACGAGCAGTACTTC.

The rearrangement joins TRBV10-3 to TRBJ2-7; tentative D call: TRBD1 (6 bases). V was trimmed by 0 bases and J by 3 bases, leaving 9 bases between them. Germline values: CDR1 ENHRY, CDR2 SYGVKD. The CDR3 runs 14 residues. The CDR3 loop is CAISESLGGYEQYF. The CDR3 DNA is TGTGCCATCAGTGAGTCGTTAGGGGGCTACGAGCAGTACTTC.

The rearrangement links TRBV10-1 to TRBJ1-2; D remains ambiguous. The CDR3 runs 15 residues. Trimming removed 4 bases from V and 6 bases from J, with 18 bases in between. Germline-derived CDR1 and CDR2 are WNHNN and SYGVQD (reference sequence). Written as DNA, the CDR3 is TGCGCCAGCAGTGCCCTAAGGACGGTATGGCATGGCTACACCTTC. It is translated as CASSALRTVWHGYTF.

V is TRBV28 and J is TRBJ1-2; D remains ambiguous. There are 11 residues in the CDR3. V was shortened by 0 bases and J by 8 bases, with 4 bases between the two germline ends. Germline CDR1 reads MDHEN; CDR2 reads SYDVKM. CDR3 protein: CASSLWGGYTF. The DNA for the CDR3 is TGTGCCAGCAGTTTATGGGGAGGCTACACCTTC.

This clone was detected once. V usage is TRBV4-3 and J usage is TRBJ2-1; 8 bases are shared with TRBD1. The CDR3 is made up of 15 amino acids. Trimming took 4 bases from V and 7 from J; bases not matched to a gene: 9. Per the germline V gene, CDR1 is LGHNA and CDR2 is YSLEER. The CDR3 region is CASSPKIRQGNEQFF. The CDR3 bases are TGCGCCAGCAGCCCTAAAATAAGACAGGGGAATGAGCAGTTCTTC.

The chain carries TRBV4-1 and TRBJ1-2, with D maybe TRBD1 (6 bases). The germline V and J ends were trimmed by 1 base and 8 bases, with 17 bases remaining between them. The CDR3 length is 15 residues. Germline-derived CDR1 and CDR2 are MGHRA and YSYEKL. The CDR3 DNA reads as TGCGCCAGCAGCCAAGGGCGCGGCAGGGGCTACGGCTACACCTTC. It encodes CASSQGRGRGYGYTF.